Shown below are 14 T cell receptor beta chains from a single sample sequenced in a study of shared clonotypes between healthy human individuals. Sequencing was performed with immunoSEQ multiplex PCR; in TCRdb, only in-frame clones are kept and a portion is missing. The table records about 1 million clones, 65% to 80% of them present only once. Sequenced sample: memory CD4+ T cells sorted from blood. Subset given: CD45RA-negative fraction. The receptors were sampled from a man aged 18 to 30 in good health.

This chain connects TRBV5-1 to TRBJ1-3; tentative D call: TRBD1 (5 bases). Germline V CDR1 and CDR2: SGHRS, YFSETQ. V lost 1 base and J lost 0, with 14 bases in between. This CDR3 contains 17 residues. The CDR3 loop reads CASSLSGAANSGNTIYF. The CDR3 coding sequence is TGCGCCAGCAGCTTGTCCGGGGCCGCGAACTCTGGAAACACCATATATTTT.

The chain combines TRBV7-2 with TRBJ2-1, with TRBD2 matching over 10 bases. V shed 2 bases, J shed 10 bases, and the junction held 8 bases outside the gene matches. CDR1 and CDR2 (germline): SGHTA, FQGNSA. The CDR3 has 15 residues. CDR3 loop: CASSLHASGSEEQFF. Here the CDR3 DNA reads TGTGCCAGCAGCTTACACGCTAGCGGGAGTGAGGAGCAGTTCTTC.

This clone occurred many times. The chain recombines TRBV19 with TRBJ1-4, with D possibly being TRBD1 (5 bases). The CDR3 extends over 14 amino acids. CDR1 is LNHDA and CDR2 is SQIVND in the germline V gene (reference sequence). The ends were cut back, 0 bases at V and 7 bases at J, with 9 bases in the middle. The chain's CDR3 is CASSIDRVTEKLFF. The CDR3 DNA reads TGTGCCAGTAGTATAGACAGGGTTACTGAAAAACTGTTTTTT.

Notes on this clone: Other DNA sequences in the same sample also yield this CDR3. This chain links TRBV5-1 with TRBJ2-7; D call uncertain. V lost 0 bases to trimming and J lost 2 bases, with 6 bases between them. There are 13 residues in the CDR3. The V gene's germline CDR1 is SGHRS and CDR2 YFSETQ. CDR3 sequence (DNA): TGCGCCAGCAGCTTGGAAGGGACCTACGAGCAGTACTTC. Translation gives CASSLEGTYEQYF.

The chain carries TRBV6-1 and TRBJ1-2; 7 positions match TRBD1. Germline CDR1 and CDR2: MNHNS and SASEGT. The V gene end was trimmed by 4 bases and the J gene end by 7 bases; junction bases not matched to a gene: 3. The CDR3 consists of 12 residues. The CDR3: CASSAHRGGYTF. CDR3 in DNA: TGTGCCAGCAGTGCCCACAGGGGTGGCTACACCTTC.

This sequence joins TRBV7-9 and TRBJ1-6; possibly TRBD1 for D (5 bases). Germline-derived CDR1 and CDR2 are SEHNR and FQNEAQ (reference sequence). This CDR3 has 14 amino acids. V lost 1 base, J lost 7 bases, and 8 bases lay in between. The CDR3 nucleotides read TGTGCCAGCAGCTTAGTAAAGGGGAATTCACCCCTCCACTTT. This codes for CASSLVKGNSPLHF.

The CDR3 DNA sequence: TGCGCCAGCAGCCTTGGGACTAGCGGGGGAAAGACCCAGTACTTC. Translated: CASSLGTSGGKTQYF. The V and J genes are TRBV5-1 and TRBJ2-5; 14 bases fit TRBD2. Germline V gene data show CDR1 as SGHRS and CDR2 as YFSETQ. CDR3 length equals 15 residues. Germline trimming cut 4 bases from V and 6 bases from J; bases unmatched to any gene: 5.

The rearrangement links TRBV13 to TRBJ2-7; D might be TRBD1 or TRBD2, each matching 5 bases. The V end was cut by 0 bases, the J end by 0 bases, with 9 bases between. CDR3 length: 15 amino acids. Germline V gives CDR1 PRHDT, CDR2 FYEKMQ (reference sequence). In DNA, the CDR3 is TGTGCCAGCAGCTTAGGGGGGGTCAGCTCCTACGAGCAGTACTTC. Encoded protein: CASSLGGVSSYEQYF.

The CDR3 coding sequence is TGTGCCAGCAGTAGCTCGGGCAATCAGCCCCAGCATTTT. It is translated as CASSSSGNQPQHF. The V and J genes are TRBV2 and TRBJ1-5; D call uncertain. The germline V gene has CDR1 SNHLY and CDR2 FYNNEI. The CDR3 contains 13 residues. V shed 5 bases and J shed 2 bases, with 7 bases lying between them. Variable domain in full (rest from reference TRBV2 and TRBJ1-5): EPEVTQTPSHQVTQMGQEVILRCVPISNHLYFYWYRQILGQKVEFLVSFYNNEISEKSEIFDDQFSVERPDGSNFTLKIRSTKLEDSAMYFCASSSSGNQPQHFGDGTRLSIL.

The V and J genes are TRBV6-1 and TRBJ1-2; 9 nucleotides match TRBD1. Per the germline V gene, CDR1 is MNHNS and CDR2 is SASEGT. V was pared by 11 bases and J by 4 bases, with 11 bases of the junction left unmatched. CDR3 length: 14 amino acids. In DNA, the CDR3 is TGTGCCGGGTCCGGGACAGGGCCCCCCTATGGCTACACCTTC. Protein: CAGSGTGPPYGYTF.

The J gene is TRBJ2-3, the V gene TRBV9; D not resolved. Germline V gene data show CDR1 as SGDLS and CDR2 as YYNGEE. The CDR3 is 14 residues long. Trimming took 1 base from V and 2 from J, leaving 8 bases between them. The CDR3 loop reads CASSVLAVTDTQYF. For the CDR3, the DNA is TGTGCCAGCAGCGTACTGGCCGTCACAGATACGCAGTATTTT.

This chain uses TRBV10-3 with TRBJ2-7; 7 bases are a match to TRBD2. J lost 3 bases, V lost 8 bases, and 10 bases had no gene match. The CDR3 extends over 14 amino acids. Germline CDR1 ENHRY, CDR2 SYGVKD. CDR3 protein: CAIGPGGGNYEQYF. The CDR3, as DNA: TGTGCCATCGGGCCGGGAGGCGGAAACTACGAGCAGTACTTC.

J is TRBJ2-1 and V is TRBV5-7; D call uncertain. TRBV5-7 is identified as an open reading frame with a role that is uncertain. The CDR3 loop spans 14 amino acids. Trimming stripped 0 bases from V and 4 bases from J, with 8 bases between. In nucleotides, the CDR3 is TGTGCCAGCAGCTTGGGATACGGGTACAATGAGCAGTTCTTC. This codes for CASSLGYGYNEQFF.

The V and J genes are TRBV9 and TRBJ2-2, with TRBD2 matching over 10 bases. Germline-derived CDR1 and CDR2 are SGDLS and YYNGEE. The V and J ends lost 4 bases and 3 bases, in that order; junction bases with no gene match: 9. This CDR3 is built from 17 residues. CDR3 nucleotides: TGTGCCAGCAGCTTATCCGGGACTAGCGCATACACCGGGGAGCTGTTTTTT. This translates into CASSLSGTSAYTGELFF.